This TCR beta chain was sequenced for a study of CXCR3-negative and CXCR3-positive naive CD8 T cells. For the study at large: Roughly 1.5 +/- 0.3 million TRB reads came from each library, giving 110 million to 150 million in total. Study-level points and caveats: Upon cryopreservation, CXCR3 expression partially decreased, and most assays used fresh PBMCs. Diversity ran similarly high across both naive subsets but far lower in memory CD8+ cells.

Cells classed as naive CD8+ T cells were CD45RO-CCR7+CD27+CD95-. The authors made the TRB cDNA libraries by 5' RACE using UMI labels. TCRdb re-called the 5' RACE reads, yielding one record per CDR3 amino acid sequence without DNA. The sample includes tens of thousands of distinct CDR3 sequences. To note about this clonotype: Its antigen is unidentified.

Germline V gives CDR1 MGHRA, CDR2 YSYEKL. This CDR3 is built from 14 residues. The sequencing sample was made of naive CXCR3- CD8+ T cells from blood. Subset described: CD45RO-CCR7+CD27+CD95- naive CD8+ T cells lacking CXCR3 (TNR3-). The receptor was isolated from a human donor in good health. Some clones in this sample may be carry-over from other donors' samples. J is TRBJ1-5 and V is TRBV4-1. CDR3 amino acids: CASSQLGEDQPQHF.